The 5 T cell receptor beta chains given below trace back to one sample, sequenced in a study of cytomegalovirus exposure and HLA in healthy donors. 13 Jbeta primers and 60 Vbeta primers were used for the PCR. Measured with immunoSEQ multiplex PCR; TCRdb has only the in-frame clones, and not every one. Here the sample spans approximately 140,000 clones, over 70% being singletons. Sequenced sample: PBMCs. Receptor source: a male donor in good health and CMV-seronegative.

Notes on this clone: This sample also contains other DNA sequences that code for the same CDR3. V usage is TRBV18 and J usage is TRBJ1-2; no reliable D call. The CDR3 has 14 amino acids. The germline V gene has CDR1 KGHSH and CDR2 LQKENI. V gave up 0 bases and J gave up 5 bases, with 10 bases separating them. CDR3 bases: TGTGCCAGCTCACCACCGGCGACATGGTATGGCTACACCTTC. It yields the protein CASSPPATWYGYTF.

The genes are TRBV5-1 and TRBJ2-5; 7 nucleotides line up with TRBD1. V dropped 3 bases and J dropped 2; count of bases not matched to a gene: 4. The germline gives CDR1 SGHRS, CDR2 YFSETQ. The length of the CDR3 is 14 residues. The CDR3 region is CASSSWTGQETQYF. CDR3 nucleotide sequence: TGCGCCAGCAGCTCATGGACAGGACAAGAGACCCAGTACTTC.

This chain connects TRBV6-4 to TRBJ1-6, with D maybe TRBD1 (6 bases). Germline CDR1 is MRHNA and CDR2 is SNTAGT. The CDR3 covers 15 residues. Trimming removed 5 bases from V and 9 bases from J, with 17 bases in between. CDR3 nucleotide sequence: TGTGCCAGCAGTCAACAGGGAGAGAGTAGTTCACCCCTCCACTTT. Translated, it gives CASSQQGESSSPLHF.

V usage is TRBV30 and J usage is TRBJ1-1; 10 positions match TRBD1. The V and J ends lost 3 bases and 3 bases, in that order; junction bases with no gene match: 4. This CDR3 region has 14 residues. Germline lookup yields CDR1 GTSNPN and CDR2 SVGIG (reference sequence). The CDR3 loop reads CAWRRTGGDTEAFF. CDR3 bases: TGTGCCTGGAGGCGGACAGGGGGTGACACTGAAGCTTTCTTT.

The V gene is TRBV11-3, the J gene TRBJ2-1; 7 positions match TRBD2. Germline lookup yields CDR1 SGHNT and CDR2 YENEEA. The CDR3 is 15 residues long. V trimming: 5 bases; J trimming: 6 bases; junction bases outside the gene matches: 10. The chain's CDR3 is CASSPRESPGNEQFF. CDR3 nucleotides: TGTGCCAGCAGCCCGCGGGAGAGTCCCGGCAATGAGCAGTTCTTC.